This entry is about one T cell receptor beta chain. The sample originates from a study of glioma-infiltrating T cells after dendritic cell vaccination. Background on the study: Between about 2002 and 2013, patients got autologous tumor lysate-pulsed dendritic cell vaccines. The vaccine used monocyte-derived dendritic cells pulsed overnight with autologous tumor lysate. Dendritic cell vaccine was injected intradermally three times, biweekly.

TCRdb keeps only in-frame clones here, not all; method: immunoSEQ multiplex PCR. The table shows about 110,000 clones, with 85% to 90% occurring only once. The time point is: after dendritic cell vaccination, including at tumor progression/relapse. The CDR3 covers 15 residues. Germline loops: CDR1 LGHNA, CDR2 YNFKEQ. Trimming cost V 4 bases and J 0 bases, with 9 bases left between them. The V gene is TRBV4-2, the J gene TRBJ2-2, with a weak D call TRBD1 (5 bases). The sequence was obtained from a human donor with glioblastoma. This material consisted of blood, taken after dendritic cell vaccination. The CDR3 DNA reads TGTGCCAGCAGCCTTGGGGCCCCGAACACCGGGGAGCTGTTTTTT. It yields the protein CASSLGAPNTGELFF.